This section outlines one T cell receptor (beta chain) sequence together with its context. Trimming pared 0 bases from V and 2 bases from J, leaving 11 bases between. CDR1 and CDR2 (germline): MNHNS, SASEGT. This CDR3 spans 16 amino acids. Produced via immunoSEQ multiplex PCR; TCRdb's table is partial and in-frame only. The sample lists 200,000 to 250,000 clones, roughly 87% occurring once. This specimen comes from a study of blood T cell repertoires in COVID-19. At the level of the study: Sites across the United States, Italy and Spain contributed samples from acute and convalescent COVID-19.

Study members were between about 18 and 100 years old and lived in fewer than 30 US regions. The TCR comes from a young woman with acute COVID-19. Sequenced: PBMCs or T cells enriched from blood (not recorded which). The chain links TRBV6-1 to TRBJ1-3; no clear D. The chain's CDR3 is CASSEAIGMPGNTIYF. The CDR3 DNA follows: TGTGCCAGCAGTGAAGCTATCGGGATGCCTGGAAACACCATATATTTT.